The present TCR beta chain was sequenced within a study of monozygotic twins with inflammatory bowel disease. Study-level results: The co-twins with IBD showed lower TCRbeta diversity (inverse Simpson) than their healthy siblings.

Blood (2.5 ml) was collected from every donor individually. The CDR3 consists of 16 residues. Germline lookup yields CDR1 SGHRS and CDR2 YFSETQ. cDNA for TCRalpha and TCRbeta was amplified by nested PCRs of around 17 then 9 cycles. TCRdb reworked the 5' RACE reads into one entry per CDR3 protein, no DNA. This sample carries 400,000 to 500,000 distinct CDR3 sequences, with approximately 2.3% going to the ten biggest clones. A word on this clonotype: Its antigen is not known.

The TCR comes from a human donor with ulcerative colitis or Crohn's disease, or a healthy co-twin of an affected twin (not recorded which). Sample: blood. The J gene is TRBJ1-2, the V gene TRBV5-1. CDR3: CASSVTGTADHYGYTF.